This TCR beta chain was observed in a study of CD8 T cells in ankylosing spondylitis. Trimming left V 1 base short and J 6 bases short, with 7 bases between. Germline values: CDR1 KGHSH, CDR2 LQKENI. The CDR3 is made up of 13 amino acids. Quantitative 5'-RACE with molecular barcodes was used to make the TCR beta libraries. Each CDR3 protein is one row after TCRdb ran MiXCR on the 5' RACE reads. The table lists around 540,000 distinct CDR3 sequences, approximately 11% of them singletons. Concerning this clonotype itself: Its specificity is unknown.

Study-wide results and caveats: Researchers report that disease-linked clones proved CD8+ and relatively rare in peripheral blood. It appeared that ankylosing spondylitis blood was characterized by a TCR beta motif of several highly homologous variants. Clones tied to disease were said to be significantly enriched in matched ankylosing spondylitis synovial fluid. Earlier reports found some motif variants in synovial fluid and blood in reactive arthritis.

The receptor was derived from a male donor with ankylosing spondylitis. The source material was blood, either unsorted or a sorted T cell fraction (not recorded which). This chain uses TRBV18 with TRBJ2-1; D is ambiguous. CDR3: CASSPQGINEQFF. The CDR3 nucleotides are TGTGCCAGCTCACCACAGGGAATCAATGAGCAGTTCTTC.